These 20 T cell receptor beta chains share one sample of origin, sequenced in a study of identical twins. TCRdb independently ran MiXCR on the 5' RACE reads; one entry per CDR3 protein. The sample lists hundreds of thousands of distinct CDR3 sequences, around a sixth occurring once. Another study also made use of these data, one on T cells expressing NK-cell markers.

Sequenced input: PBMCs. Every receptor here comes from a woman younger than 30 in good health.

The chain has TRBV10-3 and TRBJ1-2, with no clear D. The germline V and J ends were trimmed by 6 bases and 2 bases, with 16 bases remaining between them. The CDR3 totals 15 residues. Germline CDR1 and CDR2: ENHRY and SYGVKD. The CDR3 sequence is CAIRGGFSSNYGYTF. The CDR3 nucleotides read TGTGCCATCAGGGGAGGGTTCTCGTCAAACTATGGCTACACCTTC.

The chain couples TRBV2 to TRBJ2-2; 9 positions match TRBD2. Unmatched junction bases numbered 4, after V lost 8 bases and J lost 6 bases. Germline V CDR1 and CDR2: SNHLY, FYNNEI. There are 13 residues in the CDR3. The chain's CDR3 is CASWAGGAGELFF. DNA of the CDR3: TGTGCCAGCTGGGCGGGAGGGGCCGGGGAGCTGTTTTTT.

The rearrangement uses TRBV14 and TRBJ1-5; possible D gene TRBD1, 5 bases. CDR1 SGHDN and CDR2 FVKESK come from the germline V gene. Trimming cost V 7 bases and J 1 base, with 11 bases left between them. CDR3 size: 14 residues. CDR3 sequence reads: CASTQGGSNQPQHF. The CDR3 region has the DNA TGTGCCAGCACCCAGGGTGGGAGCAATCAGCCCCAGCATTTT. Full variable domain (remainder filled in from reference TRBV14 and TRBJ1-5): EAGVTQFPSHSVIEKGQTVTLRCDPISGHDNLYWYRRVMGKEIKFLLHFVKESKQDESGMPNNRFLAERTGGTYSTLKVQPAELEDSGVYFCASTQGGSNQPQHFGDGTRLSIL.

In this sample, this clonotype turned up a few times. CDR3 protein: CASSQASADTGELFF. Here the CDR3 DNA reads TGTGCCAGCAGCCAAGCTAGCGCGGACACCGGGGAGCTGTTTTTT. V usage is TRBV4-2 and J usage is TRBJ2-2; D perhaps matches TRBD2 (6 bases). V shed 1 base and J shed 3 bases, with 9 bases lying between them. This CDR3 region has 15 residues. Germline CDR1 LGHNA, CDR2 YNFKEQ.

This clonotype was counted between two and nine times. This CDR3 is CASSLFTGSDEQYF. The CDR3 nucleotides are TGTGCCAGCAGCTTATTCACAGGGTCAGACGAGCAGTACTTC. The rearrangement uses TRBV7-2 and TRBJ2-7; the D gene is possibly TRBD1 (6 bases). CDR1 and CDR2 (germline): SGHTA, FQGNSA. This CDR3 spans 14 amino acids. V lost 2 bases and J lost 5, with 13 bases in between.

For this clonotype: The junction and the germline gene differ at one end; a read error may be behind it. This chain connects TRBV7-9 to TRBJ1-1; 7 bases align to TRBD1. The CDR3 runs 15 residues. Germline V lookup: CDR1 SEHNR, CDR2 FQNEAQ (reference sequence). The CDR3 loop reads CTSSITGQSNTEAFF. The CDR3 region has the DNA TGTACCAGCAGCATCACGGGACAGTCAAACACTGAAGCTTTCTTT.

J is TRBJ2-7 and V is TRBV27; D uncertain. The CDR3 runs 15 residues. Trimming left V 4 bases short and J 0 bases short, with 13 bases between. Germline CDR1 reads MNHEY; CDR2 reads SMNVEV (reference sequence). CDR3 nucleotide sequence: TGTGCCAGCAGTTATTCGGCTTCCGCCTCCTACGAGCAGTACTTC. This sequence encodes CASSYSASASYEQYF.

This clonotype was recorded at least ten times. The chain is built from TRBV12-3 or TRBV12-4 and TRBJ1-3; D is uncertain. Deletions cut 3 bases from V and 0 bases from J, with 6 bases between. CDR3 size: 14 residues. CDR3: CASSLHVSGNTIYF. CDR3 bases: TGTGCCAGCAGTTTGCACGTCTCTGGAAACACCATATATTTT.

This clonotype has more than one count but fewer than ten. CDR3 nucleotide sequence: TGTGCCAGCAGCCCGGGACCCCCTAAGGGGAATGAGCAGTTCTTC. Translation gives CASSPGPPKGNEQFF. This sequence joins TRBV5-5 and TRBJ2-1; perhaps D is TRBD1 or TRBD2 (5 bases each). Germline CDR1 reads SGHKS; CDR2 reads YYEKEE (reference sequence). This CDR3 has 15 amino acids. V was shortened by 4 bases and J by 7 bases, with 18 bases between the two germline ends.

This clonotype occurred a few times. This chain connects TRBV5-6 to TRBJ2-7; possibly TRBD2 for D (5 bases). Trimming shortened V by 1 base and J by 2 bases, and 13 bases separated the two germline ends. Germline V lookup: CDR1 SGHDT, CDR2 YYEEEE. This CDR3 is 15 amino acids long. CDR3 sequence: CASSLLSSRPYEQYF. The CDR3, as DNA: TGTGCCAGCAGCTTGCTGTCTAGCCGACCCTACGAGCAGTACTTC. The full variable domain, with the rest looked up from reference TRBV5-6 and TRBJ2-7, is DAGVTQSPTHLIKTRGQQVTLRCSPKSGHDTVSWYQQALGQGPQFIFQYYEEEERQRGNFPDRFSGHQFPNYSSELNVNALLLGDSALYLCASSLLSSRPYEQYFGPGTRLTVT.

V and J are TRBV5-1 and TRBJ2-7, with 10 positions matching TRBD1. J gave up 5 bases and V 8 bases, and 10 bases lay outside the gene matches. This CDR3 is 14 amino acids long. Germline V gene data show CDR1 as SGHRS and CDR2 as YFSETQ. As DNA, the CDR3 is TGCGCCAGTCGGGAAGGGACAGGGGAAAACGAGCAGTACTTC. It yields the protein CASREGTGENEQYF. The variable domain in full, completed from reference TRBV5-1 and TRBJ2-7, reads KAGVTQTPRYLIKTRGQQVTLSCSPISGHRSVSWYQQTPGQGLQFLFEYFSETQRNKGNFPGRFSGRQFSNSRSEMNVSTLELGDSALYLCASREGTGENEQYFGPGTRLTVT.

As for this clonotype: The junction departs from the called germline gene at one end, perhaps through a read error. The V call is TRBV15, the J call TRBJ2-5; D is undetermined. From germline, CDR1 is LNHNV and CDR2 YYDKDF (reference sequence). This CDR3 comprises 13 residues. CDR3 in DNA: TGTGCCACCAGCAGAGCGATACAAGAGCCCCAGTACTTC. Translated: CATSRAIQEPQYF. Full variable domain (missing parts from reference TRBV15 and TRBJ2-5): DAMVIQNPRYQVTQFGKPVTLSCSQTLNHNVMYWYQQKSSQAPKLLFHYYDKDFNNEADTPDNFQSRRPNTSFCFLDIRSPGLGDTAMYLCATSRAIQEPQYFGPGTRLLVL.

The chain uses TRBV30 and TRBJ2-7; D unclear. V lost 0 bases, J lost 3 bases, and 6 bases lay in between. The CDR3 covers 12 residues. The V gene's germline CDR1 is GTSNPN and CDR2 SVGIG (reference sequence). The CDR3 region is CAWSVYSYEQYF. CDR3 sequence (DNA): TGTGCCTGGAGTGTCTACAGCTACGAGCAGTACTTC.

This clonotype was counted between two and nine times. The chain carries TRBV4-3 and TRBJ2-7, with no clear D. Germline lookup yields CDR1 LGHNA and CDR2 YSLEER. The CDR3 is 15 residues long. Trimming pared 0 bases from V and 3 bases from J, leaving 12 bases between. The CDR3 protein is CASSQEVALNYEQYF. DNA of the CDR3: TGCGCCAGCAGCCAAGAAGTAGCACTCAACTACGAGCAGTACTTC.

This clonotype came up many times. This chain joins TRBV4-3 and TRBJ2-1; 9 bases are shared with TRBD2. Germline assignment: CDR1 LGHNA and CDR2 YSLEER. The CDR3 length is 15 residues. Unmatched junction bases numbered 2, after V lost 1 base and J lost 4 bases. CDR3 DNA sequence: TGCGCCAGCAGCCAAGGGACTAGCGATTACAATGAGCAGTTCTTC. Translating it yields CASSQGTSDYNEQFF.

This chain links TRBV20-1 with TRBJ2-3; D gene ambiguous. This CDR3 region has 12 residues. Germline CDR1 and CDR2: DFQATT and SNEGSKA (reference sequence). Trimming removed 3 bases from V and 5 bases from J, with 9 bases in between. CDR3 nucleotides: TGCAGTGCTAGCGGCCGACAAGATACGCAGTATTTT. It yields the protein CSASGRQDTQYF.

The chain joins TRBV29-1 to TRBJ2-7, with TRBD1 matching 9 bases. CDR3 size: 15 residues. The V segment lost 7 bases and the J segment 0 bases; nucleotides outside the gene matches: 10. CDR1 is SQVTM and CDR2 is ANQGSEA in the germline V gene. For the CDR3, the DNA is TGCAGCGCCGAGGATGGGACAGGGAGCTCCTACGAGCAGTACTTC. Amino acid sequence: CSAEDGTGSSYEQYF.

Comments on this clonotype: A clone one base away is much larger, so this may be a read error. V and J are TRBV9 and TRBJ2-3; a possible D gene is TRBD2 (5 bases). Germline CDR1 SGDLS, CDR2 YYNGEE. The CDR3 is made up of 14 amino acids. V lost 2 bases and J 1 base, leaving 8 bases between the germline ends. The CDR3 protein is CASSVSVGTDTQYF. CDR3 in DNA: TGTGCCAGCAGCGTTAGCGTGGGCACAGATACGCAGTATTTT.

The V call is TRBV25-1, the J call TRBJ2-7; tentative D call: TRBD2 (6 bases). V lost 1 base, J lost 1 base, and 11 bases lay in between. CDR1 and CDR2 (germline): MGHDK, SYGVNS. The length of the CDR3 is 15 residues. CDR3 sequence: CASSEFRGKSYEQYF. For the CDR3, the DNA is TGTGCCAGCAGTGAATTTCGGGGGAAGTCCTACGAGCAGTACTTC.

In its sample, this clonotype was seen a few times. This chain links TRBV7-6 with TRBJ2-3; D might be TRBD2 (9 bases). The CDR3 runs to 16 residues. Between the trimmed V and J ends, which lost 5 bases and 6 bases, there was a span of 21 bases. Per the germline V gene, CDR1 is SGHVS and CDR2 is FNYEAQ. Here the CDR3 DNA reads TGTGCCAGCAGCCCAGGGGGCGGGGGGGCCCTTGATACGCAGTATTTT. It encodes CASSPGGGGALDTQYF.